Given below is one TCR beta chain in context. The antigen is not known. The whole isolated RNA underwent reverse transcription, so sequencing captured expressed TCRB transcripts. This table comes from immunoSEQ multiplex PCR, and its TCRdb copy is limited to in-frame clones, with some not included. The sample shows 80,000 to 90,000 clones, under 35% of them seen only once. These data are taken from a study of beta chain features in type 1 diabetes. Study results and limitations: More deletions and fewer insertions at VDJ junctions were found in patients with type 1 diabetes.

Germline loops: CDR1 SGHTA, CDR2 FQGNSA. Trimming at V came to 3 bases and at J to 11 bases, leaving 7 bases not matched to a gene. The CDR3 has 13 residues. The origin of this receptor is a woman aged 18-30 years in good health. The rearrangement joins TRBV7-2 to TRBJ1-5; 7 bases line up with TRBD1. The sequenced material came from stem cell memory CD4+ T cells from blood. The chain's CDR3 is CASSFLTGEAQHF. CDR3 in DNA: TGTGCCAGCAGCTTTCTAACAGGGGAGGCCCAGCATTTT. Looking up the rest from reference TRBV7-2 and TRBJ1-5 gives the full variable domain: GAGVSQSPSNKVTEKGKDVELRCDPISGHTALYWYRQSLGQGLEFLIYFQGNSAPDKSGLPSDRFSAERTGGSVSTLTIQRTQQEDSAVYLCASSFLTGEAQHFGDGTRLSIL.